This TCR beta chain stems from a study of blood T cell repertoires in COVID-19. Whole-study context: Spain, Italy and the United States supplied samples that represented acute and convalescent COVID-19.

Original analysis: Amplification with reference gene primers provided the estimates of nucleated cell counts. The protocol was immunoSEQ multiplex PCR, while the TCRdb copy is restricted to in-frame clones and leaves out a portion. The DNA gave D and trimming, while V, J and clone size come from that table. Of 150,000 to 200,000 clones listed, roughly 85% are singletons. The CDR3 covers 14 residues. Trimming took 4 bases from V and 10 from J, leaving 14 bases between them. Germline V gives CDR1 LGHDT, CDR2 YNNKEL (reference sequence). The chain carries TRBV3-1 (or the pseudogene TRBV3-2) and TRBJ1-6; D gene unclear. This TCR came from a man aged 50 to 60 with active or convalescent COVID-19. The sequencing input was peripheral blood. As DNA, the CDR3 is TGTGCCAGCAGCCGCGAGAGGGCACGGTCACCCCTCCACTTT. This codes for CASSRERARSPLHF.